The rows below give T cell receptor beta chains drawn from one sample of a study of blood T cell repertoires in COVID-19. Using immunoSEQ multiplex PCR, the repertoire was profiled, and TCRdb retains in-frame clones only, with some absent. Found here are roughly 77,000 clones, around 80% of them singletons; the top ten hold about a quarter. Sequencing was carried out using peripheral blood. These receptors all stem from a man in his 60s with active or convalescent COVID-19. Each CDR3 is given with its conserved first and last residue. Fields, in order: clone size, J gene, D gene, V gene, CDR3 DNA, CDR3 protein. D genes are given only for firm matches. For some rows the clone size is stated as once, few or many, or as a class when expanded; others skip it.

abundance: NA; j_gene: TRBJ1-4; d_gene: TRBD1; v_gene: TRBV30; CDR3nt: TGTGCCTGGAGTTCCAAAGGGACGGCAGGGGGAGGTGAAAAACTGTTTTTT; CDR3aa: CAWSSKGTAGGGEKLFF
abundance: NA; j_gene: TRBJ2-2; d_gene: NA; v_gene: TRBV5-1; CDR3nt: TGCGCCAGCAGCTTGGTCACTTCAACCGGGGAGCTGTTTTTT; CDR3aa: CASSLVTSTGELFF
abundance: NA; j_gene: TRBJ2-7; d_gene: TRBD1; v_gene: TRBV7-2; CDR3nt: TGTGCCAGCAGCCCCGACAGGGCGGTGGACGAGCAGTACTTC; CDR3aa: CASSPDRAVDEQYF
abundance: NA; j_gene: TRBJ1-6; d_gene: NA; v_gene: TRBV27; CDR3nt: TGTGCCAGCAGTTTTGAGGGAAATACGGGCTCCTATAATTCACCCCTCCACTTT; CDR3aa: CASSFEGNTGSYNSPLHF
abundance: NA; j_gene: TRBJ2-3; d_gene: NA; v_gene: TRBV7-8; CDR3nt: TGTGCCAGCAGCCCCGGAAACCCGGAGGATACGCAGTATTTT; CDR3aa: CASSPGNPEDTQYF
abundance: NA; j_gene: TRBJ1-3; d_gene: TRBD1; v_gene: TRBV18; CDR3nt: TGTGCCAGCTCACCGGGACAGGGTGCGTCTGGAAACACCATATATTTT; CDR3aa: CASSPGQGASGNTIYF
abundance: NA; j_gene: TRBJ2-3; d_gene: TRBD1; v_gene: TRBV6-5; CDR3nt: TGTGCCAGCAGACGCACAGGGGGCGCCTCAGATACGCAGTATTTT; CDR3aa: CASRRTGGASDTQYF
abundance: NA; j_gene: TRBJ1-1; d_gene: NA; v_gene: TRBV7-2; CDR3nt: TGTGCCAGCACCAACTTGGGAGGTACTGAAGCTTTCTTT; CDR3aa: CASTNLGGTEAFF
abundance: NA; j_gene: TRBJ1-2; d_gene: NA; v_gene: TRBV6-5; CDR3nt: TGTGCCAGCACCATGAGGGCAGTCTATGGCTACACCTTC; CDR3aa: CASTMRAVYGYTF
abundance: NA; j_gene: TRBJ1-4; d_gene: NA; v_gene: TRBV5-5; CDR3nt: TGTGCCAGCAGCTTGGGACAGCTCAATGAAAAACTGTTTTTT; CDR3aa: CASSLGQLNEKLFF
abundance: NA; j_gene: TRBJ1-4; d_gene: NA; v_gene: TRBV6-2/TRBV6-3; CDR3nt: TGTGCCAGCAGTTACCCAGCGGGGGGCGAAAAACTGTTTTTT; CDR3aa: CASSYPAGGEKLFF
abundance: NA; j_gene: TRBJ1-2; d_gene: NA; v_gene: TRBV20-1; CDR3nt: TGCAGTGCCGGGTTGGGCTATGGCTACACCTTC; CDR3aa: CSAGLGYGYTF
abundance: NA; j_gene: TRBJ1-4; d_gene: NA; v_gene: TRBV11-2; CDR3nt: TGTGCCAGCACTCCCAGGGATAGAGAAAAACTGTTTTTT; CDR3aa: CASTPRDREKLFF
abundance: few; j_gene: TRBJ2-2; d_gene: NA; v_gene: TRBV12-3/TRBV12-4; CDR3nt: NA; CDR3aa: CASSFGEGGELFF
abundance: few; j_gene: TRBJ1-5; d_gene: NA; v_gene: TRBV19; CDR3nt: TGTGCCAGTAGTATCCGGGTGGAGCAGCCCCAGCATTTT; CDR3aa: CASSIRVEQPQHF
abundance: NA; j_gene: TRBJ2-2; d_gene: NA; v_gene: TRBV5-4; CDR3nt: TGTGCCAGCAGCCCACGGGCAGGGGAGTCGACCACCGGGGAGCTGTTTTTT; CDR3aa: CASSPRAGESTTGELFF
abundance: NA; j_gene: TRBJ2-5; d_gene: TRBD2; v_gene: TRBV12-3/TRBV12-4; CDR3nt: TGTGCCAGCAGTTCTAGCGGAAAGACCCAGTACTTC; CDR3aa: CASSSSGKTQYF
abundance: NA; j_gene: TRBJ2-5; d_gene: TRBD2; v_gene: TRBV18; CDR3nt: TGTGCCAGCTCAGAAAATAGCGGGGGCCTCCAAGAGACCCAGTACTTC; CDR3aa: CASSENSGGLQETQYF
abundance: NA; j_gene: TRBJ2-3; d_gene: NA; v_gene: TRBV5-4; CDR3nt: TGTGCCAGCAGCCGTTCGGTCCCGGGTGGTGGCACAGATACGCAGTATTTT; CDR3aa: CASSRSVPGGGTDTQYF
abundance: few; j_gene: TRBJ2-7; d_gene: TRBD2; v_gene: TRBV3-1/TRBV3-2; CDR3nt: TGTGCCAGCAGCCCTGGGACTAGCGGGTTCTACGAGCAGTACTTC; CDR3aa: CASSPGTSGFYEQYF
abundance: NA; j_gene: TRBJ1-3; d_gene: NA; v_gene: TRBV7-2; CDR3nt: TGTGCCAGCAGCTTAGAAAACCCCGGGACAACCTCTGGAAACACCATATATTTT; CDR3aa: CASSLENPGTTSGNTIYF
abundance: once; j_gene: TRBJ1-6; d_gene: NA; v_gene: TRBV9; CDR3nt: TGTGCCAGCAGCGTACTCGAGAATTCACCCCTCCACTTT; CDR3aa: CASSVLENSPLHF
abundance: NA; j_gene: TRBJ1-4; d_gene: NA; v_gene: TRBV2; CDR3nt: TGTGCCAGCAGGGCGACCCCCGGAGTGGTAGCGGGAAAACTGTTTTTT; CDR3aa: CASRATPGVVAGKLFF
abundance: NA; j_gene: TRBJ2-7; d_gene: TRBD2; v_gene: TRBV14; CDR3nt: TGTGCCAGCAGCCGCCCGGGACTACCCCTATCCAAGCAGTACTTC; CDR3aa: CASSRPGLPLSKQYF
abundance: NA; j_gene: TRBJ2-5; d_gene: NA; v_gene: TRBV19; CDR3nt: TGTGCCAGCACCACCTCTCATGGGGGCCTAGAGACCCAGTACTTC; CDR3aa: CASTTSHGGLETQYF
abundance: NA; j_gene: TRBJ2-3; d_gene: NA; v_gene: TRBV5-1; CDR3nt: TGCGCCAGCAGCTTGGTAGCTTCGGGAGATACGCAGTATTTT; CDR3aa: CASSLVASGDTQYF
abundance: once; j_gene: TRBJ2-1; d_gene: TRBD1; v_gene: TRBV19; CDR3nt: TGTGCCAGTAGTTCGAGACAGGGTAGGACCTACAATGAGCAGTTCTTC; CDR3aa: CASSSRQGRTYNEQFF
abundance: many; j_gene: TRBJ1-4; d_gene: NA; v_gene: TRBV7-9; CDR3nt: TGTGCCAGCAGCTTAGCCACGGGGGCAACTAATGAAAAACTGTTTTTT; CDR3aa: CASSLATGATNEKLFF
abundance: NA; j_gene: TRBJ1-6; d_gene: NA; v_gene: TRBV4-1; CDR3nt: TGCGCCAGCAGCCAAGGAAGTCAGGTCAGCTCCTATAATTCACCCCTCCACTTT; CDR3aa: CASSQGSQVSSYNSPLHF
abundance: NA; j_gene: TRBJ1-2; d_gene: NA; v_gene: TRBV6-5; CDR3nt: TGTGCCAGCAGTAAGACAGCGTCCTATGGCTACACCTTC; CDR3aa: CASSKTASYGYTF
abundance: NA; j_gene: TRBJ1-2; d_gene: TRBD1; v_gene: TRBV19; CDR3nt: TGTGCCAGTGAGACAGGGGTCGGTGGCTACACCTTC; CDR3aa: CASETGVGGYTF
abundance: NA; j_gene: TRBJ2-2; d_gene: NA; v_gene: TRBV12-5; CDR3nt: TGTGCTAGTGGCCTTGCGGGCAGAGCCGGGGAGCTGTTTTTT; CDR3aa: CASGLAGRAGELFF
abundance: few; j_gene: TRBJ1-1; d_gene: TRBD1; v_gene: TRBV7-9; CDR3nt: TGTGCCAGCAGTTCCGACAGGGGAAACACTGAAGCTTTCTTT; CDR3aa: CASSSDRGNTEAFF
abundance: NA; j_gene: TRBJ2-7; d_gene: TRBD1; v_gene: TRBV19; CDR3nt: TGTGCCAGTAGTGCCGGGACAGGGGGCTTGTGGGAGCAGTACTTC; CDR3aa: CASSAGTGGLWEQYF
abundance: NA; j_gene: TRBJ2-1; d_gene: TRBD2; v_gene: TRBV4-2; CDR3nt: TGTGCCAGCAGCCAAGGCCTAGCGGGGGGGCTTGGTGAGCAGTTCTTC; CDR3aa: CASSQGLAGGLGEQFF
abundance: NA; j_gene: TRBJ1-4; d_gene: NA; v_gene: TRBV5-1; CDR3nt: TGCGCCAGCAGCTTCGGATCCCGGGCAACTAATGAAAAACTGTTTTTT; CDR3aa: CASSFGSRATNEKLFF
abundance: NA; j_gene: TRBJ1-6; d_gene: NA; v_gene: TRBV3-1/TRBV3-2; CDR3nt: TGTGCCAGCAGCCAAGGAGCTCCCCGGGTTAACTATAATTCACCCCTCCACTTT; CDR3aa: CASSQGAPRVNYNSPLHF
abundance: NA; j_gene: TRBJ1-5; d_gene: NA; v_gene: TRBV5-4; CDR3nt: TGTGCCAGCAGCTTGTCTCCCAATCAGCCCCAGCATTTT; CDR3aa: CASSLSPNQPQHF
abundance: NA; j_gene: TRBJ2-7; d_gene: TRBD2; v_gene: TRBV10-3; CDR3nt: TGTGCCACCAGTAGGGACGGGGGGTTATCCTACGAGCAGTACTTC; CDR3aa: CATSRDGGLSYEQYF
abundance: NA; j_gene: TRBJ2-7; d_gene: NA; v_gene: TRBV10-2; CDR3nt: TGCGCCAGCGCCTCAGGGATCTCGAGAGAGCAGTACTTC; CDR3aa: CASASGISREQYF
abundance: NA; j_gene: TRBJ1-2; d_gene: NA; v_gene: TRBV2; CDR3nt: TGTGCCAGCAGTGAAGCGAGGGACTATGGCTACACCTTC; CDR3aa: CASSEARDYGYTF
abundance: NA; j_gene: TRBJ1-2; d_gene: NA; v_gene: TRBV12-3/TRBV12-4; CDR3nt: TGTGCCAGCAGTTTAGCAGGGGTCCCTGGCTACACCTTC; CDR3aa: CASSLAGVPGYTF
abundance: NA; j_gene: TRBJ1-3; d_gene: NA; v_gene: TRBV5-1; CDR3nt: TGCGCCAGCAGCTTGATGCCCACAGGGTCTGGAAACACCATATATTTT; CDR3aa: CASSLMPTGSGNTIYF
abundance: NA; j_gene: TRBJ1-1; d_gene: TRBD1; v_gene: TRBV18; CDR3nt: TGTGCCAGCTCATCTCTCGGACAGGGGAGGACTGAAGCTTTCTTT; CDR3aa: CASSSLGQGRTEAFF
abundance: NA; j_gene: TRBJ2-3; d_gene: TRBD1; v_gene: TRBV5-4; CDR3nt: TGTGCCAGCAGCTTCTGGGGAACAGGGGAGTATACGCAGTATTTT; CDR3aa: CASSFWGTGEYTQYF
abundance: once; j_gene: TRBJ2-3; d_gene: TRBD2; v_gene: TRBV4-2; CDR3nt: TGTGCCAGCAGCCAAGGGGGACTGGCGGGGGGACTCACAGATACGCAGTATTTT; CDR3aa: CASSQGGLAGGLTDTQYF
abundance: NA; j_gene: TRBJ2-5; d_gene: TRBD2; v_gene: TRBV7-8; CDR3nt: TGTGCCAGCAGCAGGTATCTAGCGGATCAAGAGACCCAGTACTTC; CDR3aa: CASSRYLADQETQYF
abundance: NA; j_gene: TRBJ1-1; d_gene: NA; v_gene: TRBV10-3; CDR3nt: TGTGCCATCGGAGCGAACACTGAAGCTTTCTTT; CDR3aa: CAIGANTEAFF
abundance: NA; j_gene: TRBJ2-7; d_gene: NA; v_gene: TRBV23-1; CDR3nt: TGCGCCAGCAGTCCAGGACTTTGGGCAAGGTACGAGCAGTACTTC; CDR3aa: CASSPGLWARYEQYF
abundance: NA; j_gene: TRBJ1-2; d_gene: TRBD1; v_gene: TRBV30; CDR3nt: TGTGCCTGGAGTGTACCCGACAGGGGAATCAGCTACACCTTC; CDR3aa: CAWSVPDRGISYTF
abundance: NA; j_gene: TRBJ1-2; d_gene: NA; v_gene: TRBV19; CDR3nt: TGTGCCAGCACATTTAGCGCAGATAACTATGGCTACACCTTC; CDR3aa: CASTFSADNYGYTF
abundance: NA; j_gene: TRBJ2-7; d_gene: NA; v_gene: TRBV15; CDR3nt: TGTGCCACCAGCAGAGATCGGCAGGTCTACGAGCAGTACTTC; CDR3aa: CATSRDRQVYEQYF
abundance: NA; j_gene: TRBJ1-4; d_gene: NA; v_gene: TRBV6-5; CDR3nt: TGTGCCAGCAGTTACTCCAAATGGCTTGAAAAACTGTTTTTT; CDR3aa: CASSYSKWLEKLFF
abundance: NA; j_gene: TRBJ2-5; d_gene: TRBD2; v_gene: TRBV7-3; CDR3nt: TGTGCCAGCAGCTTATACGGGACTAGCGGCCAAGAGACCCAGTACTTC; CDR3aa: CASSLYGTSGQETQYF
abundance: NA; j_gene: TRBJ2-2; d_gene: TRBD1; v_gene: TRBV24-1; CDR3nt: TGTGCCACAGAAGAACAGGGGCCCGCGAACACCGGGGAGCTGTTTTTT; CDR3aa: CATEEQGPANTGELFF
abundance: NA; j_gene: TRBJ2-7; d_gene: TRBD1; v_gene: TRBV18; CDR3nt: TGTGCCAGCTCACCGGGACAGGGGGCTTACGAGCAGTACTTC; CDR3aa: CASSPGQGAYEQYF
abundance: NA; j_gene: TRBJ2-7; d_gene: NA; v_gene: TRBV5-6; CDR3nt: TGTGCCAGCAGCTTCAGGCTAGCGCCAGACTACGAGCAGTACTTC; CDR3aa: CASSFRLAPDYEQYF
abundance: NA; j_gene: TRBJ2-2; d_gene: TRBD1; v_gene: TRBV10-3; CDR3nt: TGTGCCATCAGGGGACAGGCAGCGAACACCGGGGAGCTGTTTTTT; CDR3aa: CAIRGQAANTGELFF
abundance: NA; j_gene: TRBJ2-2; d_gene: NA; v_gene: TRBV24-1; CDR3nt: TGTGCCACCATTGGTCCAGGGGAGAGCGGGGAGCTGTTTTTT; CDR3aa: CATIGPGESGELFF
abundance: NA; j_gene: TRBJ2-3; d_gene: TRBD1; v_gene: TRBV5-1; CDR3nt: TGCGCCAGCAGCTCCTGGACAGGGAACACAGATACGCAGTATTTT; CDR3aa: CASSSWTGNTDTQYF